This T cell receptor (beta chain) was sequenced in a study of beta chain features in type 1 diabetes. General study points: The study found fewer insertions and more deletions at VDJ junctions in type 1 diabetes patients. Naive, central memory and regulatory TCRB repertoires appeared more similar among patients than healthy donors.

As every portion of the isolated RNA was reverse transcribed, the sequencing read expressed TCRB transcripts. Measured with immunoSEQ multiplex PCR; TCRdb has only the in-frame clones, and not every one. Counted here are 300,000 to 350,000 clones, roughly 21% occurring once; the ten biggest clones make up approximately 0.043%. Sorting that relied on CD45RO/CCR7/CD25/CD127/CD95/CD27 yielded CD4+ naive, central memory, regulatory and stem cell-like memory cells. Purity (above 98%) was reached by all sorted populations. With respect to this clone: Its antigen is as yet unknown.

The source material was naive CD4+ T cells from blood. The TCR originated in a woman aged 18-29 years in good health.

CDR3 amino acids: CSARPGNTEAFF. Here the CDR3 DNA reads TGCAGCGCCCGTCCAGGTAACACTGAAGCTTTCTTT. J is TRBJ1-1 and V is TRBV29-1; D not certain. The CDR3 contains 12 residues. Trimming shortened V by 7 bases and J by 2 bases, and 11 bases separated the two germline ends. CDR1 is SQVTM, CDR2 ANQGSEA, per germline.